The 24 T cell receptor beta chains reported below all come from one sample, sequenced in a study of T cells in Graves' hyperthyroidism and ophthalmopathy. RNA transcripts were the template for amplifying TCR beta CDR3 regions. A first-round RT-PCR of the TCR CDR3 used the HTBI primer set. TCRdb re-derived calls from the multiplex PCR reads in MiXCR, one entry per CDR3 protein. Among around 270,000 distinct CDR3 sequences listed, approximately 18% were seen once. The specimen sequenced was blood. These receptors all stem from a man aged 50-59 years with Graves' ophthalmopathy.

This chain joins TRBV10-3 and TRBJ2-1; TRBD2 aligns across 8 bases. With V trimmed by 3 bases and J by 2 bases, 3 bases remained unmatched. Germline V lookup: CDR1 ENHRY, CDR2 SYGVKD. The CDR3 is 15 residues long. Here the CDR3 reads CAISDLSGTYNEQFF. The CDR3 DNA reads TGTGCCATCAGTGACCTTAGCGGGACCTACAATGAGCAGTTCTTC.

This clonotype was counted between two and nine times. The CDR3 DNA reads as TGTGCCAGCAGCCAGACGGCAGGACGCTACGAGCAGTACTTC. Encoded protein: CASSQTAGRYEQYF. This chain connects TRBV3-1 to TRBJ2-7; D is ambiguous. V lost 3 bases and J 3 bases, leaving 12 bases between the germline ends. The CDR3 runs to 14 residues. The germline CDR1 and CDR2 sequences are LGHDT and YNNKEL (reference sequence).

The rearrangement uses TRBV7-2 and TRBJ2-7, with D perhaps matching TRBD2 (6 bases). Trimming took off 5 bases at V and 5 bases at J, with 19 bases between the two ends. Germline CDR1 SGHTA, CDR2 FQGNSA. The CDR3 totals 15 residues. The CDR3 nucleotides read TGTGCCAGCAGCCTTGGGACTTCATCAAGTAACGAGCAGTACTTC. Its translation is CASSLGTSSSNEQYF.

Of note for this clonotype: It is unclear where the CDR3 begins or ends on the DNA, so no DNA is shown, and the CDR3 is as TCRdb lists it. This chain connects TRBV11-1 to TRBJ1-3. A total of 23 residues make up the CDR3, ends included. Germline-derived CDR1 and CDR2 are SGHAT and FQDESV (reference sequence). The CDR3 loop is CASSQAVNWDSYEQYFGPDTIYF.

This clonotype has more than one count but fewer than ten. Compared with germline, one end of the junction differs, possibly owing to a read error. V is TRBV7-7 and J is TRBJ2-2, with 11 bases that match TRBD1. This CDR3 is built from 15 residues. Germline V lookup: CDR1 SSHAT, CDR2 FNYEAQ (reference sequence). The CDR3 sequence: CASTPRGQGAGELFF. In nucleotides, the CDR3 is TGTGCTAGCACCCCTAGGGGACAGGGGGCCGGGGAGCTGTTTTTT.

This clonotype was detected many times. The gene calls are TRBV11-1 and TRBJ2-3; 12 bases fit TRBD2. J lost 8 bases, V lost 3 bases, and 9 bases had no gene match. Germline V lookup: CDR1 SGHAT, CDR2 FQDESV (reference sequence). This CDR3 is 16 amino acids long. CDR3 in DNA: TGTGCCAGCAGCTTGCTGACTAGCGGGAGAGGTGGTACGCAGTATTTT. Translation gives CASSLLTSGRGGTQYF.

The J gene is TRBJ1-5, the V gene TRBV5-1, with no clear D. V lost 5 bases, J lost 5 bases, and 11 bases lay in between. The CDR3 has 13 residues. The germline CDR1 and CDR2 sequences are SGHRS and YFSETQ. The CDR3 loop reads CASSTAPDQPQHF. CDR3 coding DNA: TGCGCCAGCAGTACCGCCCCCGATCAGCCCCAGCATTTT.

This chain joins TRBV9 and TRBJ1-4; a weak D match, TRBD1 (6 bases). The germline CDR1 and CDR2 sequences are SGDLS and YYNGEE. The CDR3 extends over 17 amino acids. V lost 4 bases and J 3 bases, leaving 19 bases between the germline ends. As DNA, the CDR3 is TGTGCCAGCAGCCCCCGTGGGGGGGGCGTTGCTAATGAAAAACTGTTTTTT. This codes for CASSPRGGGVANEKLFF.

The J gene is TRBJ2-5, the V gene TRBV5-1; 9 nucleotides match TRBD2. Germline CDR1 is SGHRS and CDR2 is YFSETQ. The V and J ends lost 3 bases and 4 bases, in that order; junction bases with no gene match: 10. The CDR3 runs to 16 residues. CDR3 sequence reads: CASSSGLATRGETQYF. In DNA, the CDR3 is TGCGCCAGCAGCTCCGGACTAGCGACTCGGGGAGAGACCCAGTACTTC.

This clonotype has at least ten counts. The CDR3 DNA is TGTGCCAGCAGCCCCACGGACAGGAACTATGGCTACACCTTC. This codes for CASSPTDRNYGYTF. The chain joins TRBV7-6 to TRBJ1-2, with 7 bases identical to TRBD1. With V trimmed by 5 bases and J by 2 bases, 5 bases remained unmatched. The CDR3 is 14 residues long. The germline V gene encodes CDR1 SGHVS and CDR2 FNYEAQ.

This clonotype was observed many times. Germline and junction disagree at one end, which may indicate a read error. V and J are TRBV2 and TRBJ2-3, with D perhaps matching TRBD1 (5 bases). Germline V CDR1 and CDR2: SNHLY, FYNNEI. The CDR3 totals 15 residues. The CDR3 DNA reads as TGTGCCAGCAGAGAAGACAGTCGGCGAGGAGATACGCAGTATTTT. It encodes CASREDSRRGDTQYF.

The sample holds a few counts of this clonotype. V usage is TRBV6-5 and J usage is TRBJ2-5, with a tentative D call TRBD2 (6 bases). The CDR3 is 17 amino acids. The germline V gene encodes CDR1 MNHEY and CDR2 SVGAGI. Trimming cost V 2 bases and J 2 bases, with 18 bases left between them. CDR3 bases: TGTGCCAGCAGTTACCCCAAGGAGGGCGGCGAACAAGAGACCCAGTACTTC. The encoded protein is CASSYPKEGGEQETQYF.

This clonotype was picked up many times. V gene TRBV5-4 combines with J gene TRBJ2-7; a weak D match, TRBD1 (7 bases). Germline V gives CDR1 SGHNT, CDR2 YYREEE (reference sequence). This CDR3 is 15 amino acids long. Between the trimmed V and J ends, which lost 0 bases and 3 bases, there was a span of 13 bases. For the CDR3, the DNA is TGTGCCAGCAGCTTGGAACCAGGGGGGTTCTACGAGCAGTACTTC. Residues: CASSLEPGGFYEQYF.

The V and J genes are TRBV7-8 and TRBJ1-3; 7 nucleotides align to TRBD1. With V trimmed by 5 bases and J by 4 bases, 5 bases remained unmatched. There are 14 residues in the CDR3. Germline CDR1 and CDR2: SGHVS and FQNEAQ. The CDR3 here is CASSPRTGGNTIYF. In DNA form, the CDR3 reads TGTGCCAGCAGCCCTCGGACAGGAGGAAACACCATATATTTT. The full variable domain, rest sourced from reference TRBV7-8 and TRBJ1-3, is GAGVSQSPRYKVAKRGQDVALRCDPISGHVSLFWYQQALGQGPEFLTYFQNEAQLDKSGLPSDRFFAERPEGSVSTLKIQRTQQEDSAVYLCASSPRTGGNTIYFGEGSWLTVV.

In this sample, this clonotype turned up many times. The chain is built from TRBV11-2 and TRBJ1-1, with unresolved D. The germline gives CDR1 SGHAT, CDR2 FQNNGV. The CDR3 sequence is 15 residues long. V dropped 5 bases and J dropped 4 bases, with 17 bases sitting between them. The CDR3 protein is CASSPISRWATEAFF. Here the CDR3 DNA reads TGTGCCAGCAGCCCTATTTCCAGGTGGGCCACTGAAGCTTTCTTT.

This clonotype was observed many times. The chain has TRBV6-1 and TRBJ2-1; D perhaps matches TRBD1 (5 bases). CDR1 is MNHNS, CDR2 SASEGT, per germline. CDR3 length equals 13 residues. The V and J ends lost 3 bases and 10 bases respectively, with 13 bases between them. The CDR3 bases are TGTGCCAGCAGTGACGCACAGGCAGGCGAGCAGTTCTTC. Protein: CASSDAQAGEQFF.

The V gene is TRBV27, the J gene TRBJ1-1; the D is unclear. Looked up from germline, CDR1 is MNHEY and CDR2 is SMNVEV (reference sequence). The CDR3 totals 15 residues. V dropped 4 bases and J dropped 1 base, with 13 bases sitting between them. The CDR3 region has the DNA TGTGCCAGCAGTTCAAGGGAACATTGGAACACTGAAGCTTTCTTT. It specifies CASSSREHWNTEAFF.

There are a few counts of this clonotype. The gene calls are TRBV12-3 or TRBV12-4 and TRBJ1-4; D perhaps matches TRBD1 (6 bases). Trimming took off 4 bases at V and 8 bases at J, with 14 bases between the two ends. This CDR3 region has 14 residues. The CDR3 bases are TGTGCCAGCAGTTCCGACAAGGGGGGAGAAAAACTGTTTTTT. Protein product: CASSSDKGGEKLFF.

The table lists this clonotype with a few counts. V and J are TRBV27 and TRBJ1-3; no reliable D call. Germline values: CDR1 MNHEY, CDR2 SMNVEV (reference sequence). The CDR3 spans 14 residues. V was trimmed by 5 bases and J by 0 bases, leaving 8 bases between them. This CDR3 reads CASSPLDSGNTIYF. The CDR3 DNA sequence: TGTGCCAGCAGTCCCTTAGACTCTGGAAACACCATATATTTT.

This clonotype has only a few counts. The chain joins TRBV27 to TRBJ1-1, with 7 bases identical to TRBD1. From germline, CDR1 is MNHEY and CDR2 SMNVEV (reference sequence). The J segment lost 3 bases and the V segment lost 2 bases, leaving 27 bases of the junction unmatched. CDR3 length equals 22 residues. The CDR3 sequence is CASSLILLGSGTAYPLDTEAFF. In DNA, the CDR3 is TGTGCCAGCAGTTTAATCCTTTTGGGGTCCGGGACAGCCTACCCCTTAGACACTGAAGCTTTCTTT.

This clonotype was detected a few times. This rearrangement joins TRBV6-1 to TRBJ1-5; 7 bases fit TRBD1. Trimming at V came to 8 bases and at J to 5 bases, leaving 12 bases not matched to a gene. CDR1 is MNHNS, CDR2 SASEGT, per germline. The CDR3 totals 15 residues. CDR3: CASSGQQSSHQPQHF. The DNA for the CDR3 is TGTGCCAGCTCGGGACAGCAAAGCTCCCATCAGCCCCAGCATTTT.

This clonotype has at least ten counts. The V call is TRBV6-1, the J call TRBJ1-1; 9 bases agree with TRBD1. The germline V gene has CDR1 MNHNS and CDR2 SASEGT. V gave up 4 bases and J gave up 6 bases; unmatched junction bases: 6. CDR3 length equals 14 residues. The CDR3 protein is CASSATGGQAEAFF. The CDR3 coding sequence is TGTGCCAGCAGTGCTACAGGGGGCCAGGCTGAAGCTTTCTTT.

This clonotype was found a few times. The chain combines TRBV6-1 with TRBJ1-1, with D possibly matching TRBD1 (5 bases). The CDR3 totals 14 residues. V lost 2 bases to trimming and J lost 0 bases, with 7 bases between them. Germline V CDR1 and CDR2: MNHNS, SASEGT. DNA for the CDR3: TGTGCCAGCAGTGAACTCAGGGTGAACACTGAAGCTTTCTTT. It encodes CASSELRVNTEAFF.

The chain combines TRBV19 with TRBJ1-2; D is unresolved. The CDR3 spans 14 residues. V lost 5 bases and J lost 4, with 14 bases in between. CDR1 and CDR2 (germline): LNHDA, SQIVND (reference sequence). The CDR3 sequence is CASSQTTVLYGYTF. The CDR3 DNA sequence: TGTGCCAGTAGTCAGACGACGGTGCTCTATGGCTACACCTTC.